The clone carrying this T cell receptor beta chain was seen a single time. This CDR3 is built from 15 residues. The ends lost 3 bases at V and 0 bases at J; junction bases unmatched: 6. Germline assignment: CDR1 SGHRS and CDR2 YFSETQ. In the original analysis: Reference gene primer amplification gave estimated nucleated cell counts. Libraries were prepared by immunoSEQ multiplex PCR; TCRdb keeps only in-frame clonotypes and omits some of them. V and J calls and clone size are given by that table; D and trimming were obtained from the DNA. The repertoire holds some 99,000 clones, with about 86% as singletons. This sample is part of a study of blood T cell repertoires in COVID-19.

Specimen: peripheral blood. V gene TRBV5-1 combines with J gene TRBJ2-7; 7 bases line up with TRBD1. The sequence came from a woman aged 55-70 years in a cohort sampled during active or convalescent COVID-19. This CDR3 is CASSSTTGSSYEQYF. Written as DNA, the CDR3 is TGCGCCAGCAGCTCAACGACAGGGTCCTCCTACGAGCAGTACTTC.